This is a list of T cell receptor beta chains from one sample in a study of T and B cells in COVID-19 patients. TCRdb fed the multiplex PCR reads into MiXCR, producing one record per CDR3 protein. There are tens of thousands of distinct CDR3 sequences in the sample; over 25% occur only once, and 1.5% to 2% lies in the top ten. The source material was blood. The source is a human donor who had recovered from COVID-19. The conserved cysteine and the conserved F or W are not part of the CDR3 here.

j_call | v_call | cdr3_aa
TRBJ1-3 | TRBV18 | ASSPVAFNSGNTIY
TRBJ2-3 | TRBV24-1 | ATSDPSGQGASSTDTQY
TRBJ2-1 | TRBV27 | ASSLSGGRVYNEQF
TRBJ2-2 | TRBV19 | ASSTWVGDTGELF
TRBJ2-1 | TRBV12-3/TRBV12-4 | ASKSSGSSNEQF
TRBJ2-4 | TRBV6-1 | ASEGGAKNIQY
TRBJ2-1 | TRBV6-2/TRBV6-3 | ASSYRPSGVDEQF
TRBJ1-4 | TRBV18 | ASSRGTGATNEKLF
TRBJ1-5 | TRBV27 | ASSLKRDQPQH
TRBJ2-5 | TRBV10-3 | AISERTPLVAGRGETQY
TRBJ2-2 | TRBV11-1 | ASSSTLGPNTGELF
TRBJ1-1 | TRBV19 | ATPAGGWMLSTEAF
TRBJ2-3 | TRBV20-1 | SAPRYGTSTDTQY
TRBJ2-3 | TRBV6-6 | ASSPADTQY
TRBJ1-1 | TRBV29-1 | SVEDRGEGTEAF
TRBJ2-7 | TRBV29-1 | SVVLGIAYEQY
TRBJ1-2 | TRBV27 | ASSGLGLRGGNGYT
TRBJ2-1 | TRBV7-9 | ACSIPAGTGGGEQF
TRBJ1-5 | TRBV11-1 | ASSLDGEKNQPQH
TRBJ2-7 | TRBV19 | ASRTSGTGGWYEQY
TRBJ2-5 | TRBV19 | ASSIVNPVFVKNPDYNQETQY
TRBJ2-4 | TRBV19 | ASSKPGVGKNIQY
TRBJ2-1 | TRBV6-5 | ASSLGPPKNNEQF
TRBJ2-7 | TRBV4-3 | ASSQDSGGSGAEQY
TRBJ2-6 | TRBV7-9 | ASSSGQGSTGANVLT